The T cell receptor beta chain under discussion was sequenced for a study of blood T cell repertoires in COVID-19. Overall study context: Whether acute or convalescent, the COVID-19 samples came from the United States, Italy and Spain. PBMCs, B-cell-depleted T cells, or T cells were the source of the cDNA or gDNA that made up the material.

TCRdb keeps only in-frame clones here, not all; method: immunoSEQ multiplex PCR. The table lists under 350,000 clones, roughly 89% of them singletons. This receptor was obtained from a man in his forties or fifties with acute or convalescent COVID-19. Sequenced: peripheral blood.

The CDR3 here is CASQRQSNTEAFF. CDR3 in DNA: TGTGCCAGCCAACGACAGAGTAACACTGAAGCTTTCTTT. The rearrangement joins TRBV18 to TRBJ1-1; D is perhaps TRBD1 (5 bases). This CDR3 spans 13 amino acids. Germline V CDR1 and CDR2: KGHSH, LQKENI. Trimming took off 8 bases at V and 2 bases at J, with 12 bases between the two ends. The full variable domain, its missing parts supplied by reference TRBV18 and TRBJ1-1, is NAGVMQNPRHLVRRRGQEARLRCSPMKGHSHVYWYRQLPEEGLKFMVYLQKENIIDESGMPKERFSAEFPKEGPSILRIQQVVRGDSAAYFCASQRQSNTEAFFGQGTRLTVV.